Listed below are T cell receptor beta chains from one sample, sequenced in a study of cytomegalovirus exposure and HLA in healthy donors. Here immunoSEQ multiplex PCR was the method, and the copy in TCRdb shows in-frame clones only, minus some. The sample records about 160,000 clones, 79% being singletons. The sample was PBMCs. The source of these receptors is a human donor in good health. Each CDR3 is given with its conserved first and last residue. The D gene is left open where the match is weak. Expanded clones are given a class, and other clones once, few, many or no size at all.

cdr3_aa	cdr3_nt	d_call	clone_size	v_call	j_call
CSGGPGSYGYTF	TGCAGCGGGGGTCCAGGGTCATATGGCTACACCTTC	-	-	TRBV29-1	TRBJ1-2
CASSLDWAGEREQYF	TGTGCCAGCAGCTTAGATTGGGCAGGGGAGAGGGAGCAGTACTTC	-	-	TRBV11-2	TRBJ2-7
CASSGDRGRGYGYTF	TGTGCCAGCAGCGGGGACAGGGGGCGAGGCTATGGCTACACCTTC	TRBD1	-	TRBV5-6	TRBJ1-2
CASSLPQGSGGYTF	TGTGCCAGCAGCTTACCACAGGGGAGTGGCGGCTACACCTTC	TRBD1	-	TRBV7-2	TRBJ1-2
CASGRTPYYEQYF	TGTGCTAGTGGTAGGACTCCCTACTACGAGCAGTACTTC	-	-	TRBV12-5	TRBJ2-7
CASSRGQGGAYEQYF	TGTGCCAGCAGTCGAGGCCAGGGGGGAGCCTACGAGCAGTACTTC	-	-	TRBV27	TRBJ2-7
CASSRQGTSSLSWYF	TGTGCCAGCAGCAGACAGGGGACTAGCTCCCTGTCTTGGTATTTT	-	-	TRBV7-2	TRBJ2-3
CASSFLAGTDANGGYTF	TGCGCCAGCAGCTTCTTGGCCGGGACAGACGCCAACGGTGGCTACACCTTC	TRBD1	-	TRBV5-1	TRBJ1-2
CASSFRWVSSTEAFF	TGTGCCAGCAGCTTCAGGTGGGTTTCGAGCACTGAAGCTTTCTTT	-	-	TRBV11-2	TRBJ1-1
CAWWTGDSYNSPLHF	TGTGCCTGGTGGACAGGGGACTCCTATAATTCACCCCTCCACTTT	TRBD1	-	TRBV30	TRBJ1-6
CASSLEGLNTEAFF	TGTGCCAGCAGCCTGGAGGGGCTGAACACTGAAGCTTTCTTT	-	few	TRBV7-9	TRBJ1-1
CASSLGTVFYGYTF	TGTGCCAGCAGCTTGGGGACAGTCTTCTATGGCTACACCTTC	-	-	TRBV5-6	TRBJ1-2
CASSLASNTEAFF	TGTGCCAGCAGCTTGGCTTCGAACACTGAAGCTTTCTTT	-	-	TRBV5-6	TRBJ1-1
CASSLRGTAWYNEQFF	TGTGCCAGTAGTTTGCGCGGGACCGCGTGGTACAATGAGCAGTTCTTC	-	-	TRBV19	TRBJ2-1
CASSQDPSGQRLNGYTF	TGTGCCAGCAGCCAAGATCCGAGTGGACAGCGGCTGAATGGCTACACCTTC	-	-	TRBV4-2	TRBJ1-2
CASSLEGTSGGYEQYF	TGTGCCAGCAGCTTAGAGGGGACTAGCGGGGGTTACGAGCAGTACTTC	TRBD2	-	TRBV7-8	TRBJ2-7
CASSMSSGANEKLFF	TGTGCCAGTAGTATGTCCTCGGGGGCTAATGAAAAACTGTTTTTT	-	-	TRBV19	TRBJ1-4
CATSRGGTVNTEAFF	TGTGCCACCAGCAGGGGCGGGACAGTGAACACTGAAGCTTTCTTT	TRBD1	-	TRBV15	TRBJ1-1
CASRVGAGCEAFF	TGTGCCAGTAGAGTGGGGGCAGGGTGTGAAGCTTTCTTT	-	few	TRBV19	TRBJ1-1
CASSWGVGDEKLFF	TGTGCCAGTAGTTGGGGAGTCGGCGATGAAAAACTGTTTTTT	-	-	TRBV19	TRBJ1-4
CASSGGRGDSNYGYTF	TGTGCCAGTAGTGGAGGCAGGGGGGACTCTAACTATGGCTACACCTTC	TRBD1	-	TRBV19	TRBJ1-2
CASSLGTSGRSSYNEQFF	TGTGCCAGCAGCTTAGGCACTAGCGGGAGGTCTTCCTACAATGAGCAGTTCTTC	TRBD2	-	TRBV11-2	TRBJ2-1
CASSQEGSPLHF	TGTGCCAGCAGCCAAGAGGGCTCACCCCTCCACTTT	-	few	TRBV4-2	TRBJ1-6
CATGGGGQGATKYF	TGTGCCACGGGGGGAGGGGGACAGGGGGCAACAAAGTACTTC	TRBD1	-	TRBV6-5	TRBJ2-7
CAISESGLENTEAFF	TGTGCCATCAGTGAGTCGGGCCTGGAGAACACTGAAGCTTTCTTT	-	few	TRBV10-3	TRBJ1-1
CASSFGTGYGYTF	TGTGCCAGCAGCTTCGGGACAGGATATGGCTACACCTTC	TRBD1	-	TRBV6-5	TRBJ1-2
CSGHSGRGRDTQYF	TGCAGCGGTCATAGCGGGAGAGGAAGAGATACGCAGTATTTT	TRBD2	-	TRBV29-1	TRBJ2-3
CASSQDRWSGNTIYF	TGCGCCAGCAGCCAAGATCGGTGGTCTGGAAACACCATATATTTT	-	few	TRBV4-1	TRBJ1-3
CASSYGAGYTEAFF	TGTGCCAGCAGTTACGGGGCGGGGTACACTGAAGCTTTCTTT	-	-	TRBV6-5	TRBJ1-1
CASSWGQGYEQYF	TGTGCCAGCAGTTGGGGACAGGGCTACGAGCAGTACTTC	TRBD1	-	TRBV27	TRBJ2-7
CASSNSGGLIYEQYF	TGTGCCAGCAGTAATAGCGGGGGGTTGATCTACGAGCAGTACTTC	TRBD2	-	TRBV6-5	TRBJ2-7
CASSQAPAGVQETQYF	TGTGCCAGCAGCCAAGCCCCAGCGGGGGTACAAGAGACCCAGTACTTC	TRBD2	-	TRBV4-2	TRBJ2-5
CASSIGQGINEQYF	TGTGCCAGTAGTATTGGACAGGGTATCAACGAGCAGTACTTC	TRBD1	-	TRBV19	TRBJ2-7
CASSFAYQGRGYTF	TGTGCCAGCAGCTTCGCCTATCAGGGTCGGGGCTACACCTTC	-	few	TRBV7-9	TRBJ1-2
CASSLRSGGADAGELFF	TGTGCCAGCAGCTTACGGAGCGGGGGGGCCGACGCCGGGGAGCTGTTTTTT	TRBD2	-	TRBV7-8	TRBJ2-2
CASSNFQGAFYGYPF	TGTGCCAGCAGTAACTTCCAGGGGGCCTTCTATGGCTACCCCTTC	TRBD1	-	TRBV28	TRBJ1-2
CASSFGGPNEQYF	TGTGCCAGCAGCTTCGGGGGTCCAAACGAGCAGTACTTC	-	-	TRBV7-9	TRBJ2-7
CASSRDSLRTDTQYF	TGCGCCAGCAGCCGGGACTCCTTACGCACAGATACGCAGTATTTT	-	-	TRBV4-3	TRBJ2-3
CASSIETPSGTYNEQFF	TGTGCCAGTAGTATAGAGACCCCTAGCGGGACCTACAATGAGCAGTTCTTC	TRBD2	few	TRBV19	TRBJ2-1
CASSLGDSDTDTQYF	TGTGCCAGCAGCTTAGGGGACAGTGACACAGATACGCAGTATTTT	TRBD1	-	TRBV11-3	TRBJ2-3
CASSLVSRGYGYTF	TGTGCCAGCAGCTTGGTCAGCCGGGGCTATGGCTACACCTTC	-	-	TRBV5-8	TRBJ1-2
CASSYYAGGNSPLHF	TGTGCCAGCAGTTACTACGCCGGGGGGAATTCACCCCTCCACTTT	-	few	TRBV6-5	TRBJ1-6
CASSETTTGGTEAFF	TGCGCCAGCAGTGAGACTACGACTGGGGGGACTGAAGCTTTCTTT	-	-	TRBV10-2	TRBJ1-1
CASSLAQGRGTEAFF	TGTGCCAGCAGCTTAGCTCAGGGCAGGGGCACTGAAGCTTTCTTT	-	-	TRBV7-9	TRBJ1-1
CASSFRTGEGTEAFF	TGTGCCAGCAGCTTCAGAACAGGAGAAGGCACTGAAGCTTTCTTT	-	-	TRBV7-2	TRBJ1-1
CASSLWLAGEQFF	TGTGCCAGCAGCTTGTGGCTAGCCGGCGAGCAGTTCTTC	-	-	TRBV5-6	TRBJ2-1
CASSQPLWGGVGYTF	TGTGCCAGCAGCCAACCACTTTGGGGGGGGGTTGGCTACACCTTC	-	-	TRBV4-2	TRBJ1-2
CASSFLSGSYNEQFF	TGTGCCAGCAGCTTCCTTTCCGGTTCCTACAATGAGCAGTTCTTC	-	-	TRBV7-8	TRBJ2-1
CASSLSWDRAYNEQFF	TGTGCCAGCAGCTTATCGTGGGACAGGGCCTACAATGAGCAGTTCTTC	TRBD1	-	TRBV7-2	TRBJ2-1